These T cell receptor beta chains were read from a single sample in a study of cytomegalovirus exposure and HLA in healthy donors. Method: immunoSEQ multiplex PCR; TCRdb's copy keeps in-frame clones and lacks some. The data hold about 300,000 clones, with 86% observed a single time. The source material was PBMCs. The source of these receptors is a man aged 35-49 years in good health and CMV-seropositive. CDR3s include the opening cysteine and the closing phenylalanine or tryptophan. D genes are given only for firm matches. Only part of the rows carry a size: once, few, many, or a class if the clone is expanded.

TRBV4-1,TRBJ2-7,NA,NA,TGCGCCAGCAGCCAGGGTAGGACAGCCCACGAGCAGTACTTC,CASSQGRTAHEQYF
TRBV7-8,TRBJ1-1,NA,NA,TGTGCCAGCAGCTCCTATGGGGGGGAGGTAGTCACTGAAGCTTTCTTT,CASSSYGGEVVTEAFF
TRBV28,TRBJ1-2,TRBD1,NA,TGTGCCAGCAGTTTAGGTGGGGGGACAGGGCGTCGCTACACCTTC,CASSLGGGTGRRYTF
TRBV19,TRBJ1-1,NA,once,TGTGCCAGTACCACAAGGGGGGCCCGGGGGGGGACTGAAGCTTTCTTT,CASTTRGARGGTEAFF
TRBV19,TRBJ1-1,NA,NA,TGTGCCAGTAGTATGGGGCAGGGGAGAGGGAACACTGAAGCTTTCTTT,CASSMGQGRGNTEAFF
TRBV7-9,TRBJ2-7,TRBD1,NA,TGTGCCAGCAGCATGGCTGCCGGGACAGGGGGCTGGGAGCAGTACTTC,CASSMAAGTGGWEQYF
TRBV28,TRBJ2-5,TRBD2,NA,TGTGCCAGCAGTTTTCGTGGGAGGGCCGGAGAGACCCAGTACTTC,CASSFRGRAGETQYF
TRBV9,TRBJ1-1,TRBD1,NA,TGTGCCAGCAGCAAATGGACAGGGGGGAACACTGAAGCTTTCTTT,CASSKWTGGNTEAFF
TRBV28,TRBJ1-1,TRBD1,NA,TGTGCCAGCAGTCCCGGGACAGGGACCGAAGCTTTCTTT,CASSPGTGTEAFF
TRBV6-5,TRBJ1-5,NA,NA,TGTGCCAGCAGTCCCGCGCATCAGGTCGATCAGCCCCAGCATTTT,CASSPAHQVDQPQHF
TRBV18,TRBJ1-2,NA,NA,TGTGCCAGCTCATCGAACAGGGTCCCCAGCTATGGCTACACCTTC,CASSSNRVPSYGYTF
TRBV18,TRBJ2-1,NA,NA,TGTGCCAGCTCACCTTACCGGGACTACAATGAGCAGTTCTTC,CASSPYRDYNEQFF
TRBV9,TRBJ2-1,TRBD1,once,TGTGCCAGCAGCCCTGGACAGGGTAACGTTCAGTTCTTC,CASSPGQGNVQFF
TRBV27,TRBJ2-7,NA,NA,TGTGCCAGCAGTACCTCTAGCCGTCTCTCCTACGAGCAGTACTTC,CASSTSSRLSYEQYF
TRBV7-9,TRBJ1-1,NA,NA,TGTGCCAGCAGCTCCTTAAGGGCGTCGGGACAAGCTGAAGCTTTCTTT,CASSSLRASGQAEAFF
TRBV7-9,TRBJ2-1,NA,NA,TGTGCCAGCAGCTTAGAACCGAGCAATGAGCAGTTCTTC,CASSLEPSNEQFF
TRBV6-1,TRBJ2-5,TRBD1,NA,TGTGCCAGCAGTAAAGGGGGACAGGGGGCTAGGGAGCAGTACTTC,CASSKGGQGAREQYF
TRBV27,TRBJ1-1,NA,NA,TGTGCCACCTTTATGGAAGCAGGTCGGTCCGACACTGAAGCTTTCTTT,CATFMEAGRSDTEAFF
TRBV18,TRBJ1-5,TRBD1,NA,TGTGCCAGCTCACCAACAGGGGACCAGCCCCAGCATTTT,CASSPTGDQPQHF
TRBV28,TRBJ1-1,NA,few,TGTGCCAGCAGTTTAAGGGGGTCTGAAGCTTTCTTT,CASSLRGSEAFF
TRBV6-4,TRBJ2-3,TRBD2,once,TGTGCCAGCAGTCCCCAAGCGGGAGGGACAGATACGCAGTATTTT,CASSPQAGGTDTQYF
TRBV27,TRBJ1-5,NA,once,TGTGCCAGCAGTCGCAGAGTACAGGGTGCTCTGGGCAATCAGCCCCAGCATTTT,CASSRRVQGALGNQPQHF
TRBV4-3,TRBJ2-7,TRBD1,NA,TGCGCCAGCAGCCAAGGGGGGACAGGAACCCACGAGCAGTACTTC,CASSQGGTGTHEQYF
TRBV7-9,TRBJ2-1,TRBD2,NA,TGTGCCAGCAGCTTAGTACCGGGACTAGCGGCGTACAATGAGCAGTTCTTC,CASSLVPGLAAYNEQFF
TRBV10-3,TRBJ1-1,NA,NA,TGTGCCATCAGTGAGGTGGCCGATGAAGCTTTCTTT,CAISEVADEAFF
TRBV7-8,TRBJ2-1,NA,NA,TGTGCCAGCGAAGGGGACTTCTCCAATGAGCAGTTCTTC,CASEGDFSNEQFF
TRBV28,TRBJ2-1,NA,once,TGTGCCAGCAGTTTAGACTTCACCTACAATGAGCAGTTCTTC,CASSLDFTYNEQFF
TRBV4-3,TRBJ2-2,TRBD2,NA,TGCGCCAGCAGCCGAGGACTAGCGGGAGGTCGGACCGGGGAGCTGTTTTTT,CASSRGLAGGRTGELFF
TRBV2,TRBJ1-2,TRBD1,NA,TGTGCCAGCAGTGTACAGGGGGACCTCTATGGCTACACCTTC,CASSVQGDLYGYTF
TRBV5-1,TRBJ2-3,TRBD2,NA,TGCGCCAGCAGCTGGGGACTAGCGGGAGTAGGAGATACGCAGTATTTT,CASSWGLAGVGDTQYF
TRBV4-1,TRBJ2-7,NA,once,TGCGCCAGCAGCCCCCAGGACAGCTCCTACGAGCAGTACTTC,CASSPQDSSYEQYF
TRBV2,TRBJ2-6,NA,NA,TGTGCCAGCAGTGAACCGACAGTCTCTGGGGCCAACGTCCTGACTTTC,CASSEPTVSGANVLTF
TRBV7-2,TRBJ1-5,NA,NA,TGTGCCAGCAGCTCGTCAGGGCCCAATCAGCCCCAGCATTTT,CASSSSGPNQPQHF
TRBV6-5,TRBJ2-7,NA,once,TGTATAAGGGGGACGCCCGCGACCCACGAGCAGTACTTC,CIRGTPATHEQYF
TRBV27,TRBJ1-2,TRBD1,NA,TGTGCCAGCGGTATTAACAGGGGGGCTGGCTACACCTTC,CASGINRGAGYTF
TRBV5-5,TRBJ1-5,NA,few,TGTGCCAGCAGCTTCCGGGGAAGCAATCAGCCCCAGCATTTT,CASSFRGSNQPQHF
TRBV7-4,TRBJ1-5,TRBD1,NA,TGTGCCAGCAGTTTAGAGCATGGGACAGGGGGTCAGCCCCAGCATTTT,CASSLEHGTGGQPQHF
TRBV29-1,TRBJ2-3,TRBD2,once,TGCAGCGTTCCTAGCGGGGGTGATACGCAGTATTTT,CSVPSGGDTQYF